Reported below is one T cell receptor beta chain. The antigen is not known. This sample is part of a study of regulatory T cells in long-lasting Graves disease. Whole-study findings and limits: Persistent patients shared more public clonotypes (approximately 2,900) than new patients (more than 900).

Between the trimmed V and J ends, which lost 3 bases and 10 bases, there was a span of 7 bases. This CDR3 has 11 amino acids. CDR1 is LGHDT and CDR2 is YNNKEL in the germline V gene (reference sequence). Construction of the TCR beta libraries employed iRepertoire HTBI primers in conjunction with Arm-PCR of CDR3 regions. TCRdb reprocessed the multiplex PCR reads with MiXCR, giving one entry per CDR3 protein. The repertoire holds about 500,000 distinct CDR3 sequences, 12% seen once, with almost 9% in the top ten. Sample time point: newly diagnosed GD, antithyroid drugs for less than 3 months. TCR sequences were obtained from RNA taken from PBMCs. Staff took roughly 9.6 milliliters of peripheral blood and put it into EDTA tubes. This sample was shared with a second study, whose subject was T cells in Graves' hyperthyroidism and ophthalmopathy. This second study says: An initial round of RT-PCR targeting the TCR CDR3 relied on the HTBI primer set.

This chain joins TRBV3-1 and TRBJ2-1; D is undetermined. Here the sequenced sample was peripheral blood mononuclear cells (PBMCs), taken at new diagnosis, from a patient treated with antithyroid drugs. The sequence derives from a woman younger than 45 with Graves disease. CDR3 amino acids: CASSHLREQFF. In nucleotides, the CDR3 is TGTGCCAGCAGCCACCTGCGCGAGCAGTTCTTC.